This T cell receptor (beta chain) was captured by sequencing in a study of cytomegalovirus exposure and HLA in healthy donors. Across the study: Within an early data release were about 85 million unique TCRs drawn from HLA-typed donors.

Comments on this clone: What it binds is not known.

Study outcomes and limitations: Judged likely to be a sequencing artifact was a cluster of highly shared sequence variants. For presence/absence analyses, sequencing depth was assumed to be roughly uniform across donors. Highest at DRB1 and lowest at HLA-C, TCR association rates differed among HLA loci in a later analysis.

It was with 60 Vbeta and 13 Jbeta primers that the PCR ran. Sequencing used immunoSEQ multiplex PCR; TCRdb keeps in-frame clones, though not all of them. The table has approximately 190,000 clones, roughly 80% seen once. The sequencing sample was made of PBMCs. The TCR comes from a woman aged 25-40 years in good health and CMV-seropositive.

Written as DNA, the CDR3 is TGCGCCAGCAGCCTCAATCCGGGACAGAACCAAGAGACCCAGTACTTC. It yields the protein CASSLNPGQNQETQYF. This chain joins TRBV4-1 and TRBJ2-5, with 7 bases matching TRBD1. The CDR3 is 16 residues long. J gave up 0 bases and V 4 bases, and 8 bases lay outside the gene matches. Per the germline V gene, CDR1 is MGHRA and CDR2 is YSYEKL.